These 5 T cell receptor beta chains share one sample of origin, sequenced in a study of cytomegalovirus exposure and HLA in healthy donors. Method: immunoSEQ multiplex PCR; TCRdb's copy keeps in-frame clones and lacks some. The profile covers about 130,000 clones, with about 88% appearing a single time and around 1.5% taken by the ten largest. The sequenced sample consisted of PBMCs. These receptor sequences come from a man aged 25-40 years in good health and CMV-seronegative.

A few counts support this clone. The chain has TRBV6-6 and TRBJ1-1; tentatively, D is TRBD1 (5 bases). Germline V lookup: CDR1 MNHNY, CDR2 SVGAGI (reference sequence). The CDR3 spans 13 residues. V was trimmed by 7 bases and J by 11 bases, leaving 20 bases between them. CDR3: CASIGAGGMEAFF. The CDR3 region has the DNA TGTGCCAGCATCGGAGCGGGGGGGATGGAGGCTTTCTTT.

This clone showed up just a few times. This chain uses TRBV6-6 with TRBJ1-2; D may be TRBD1 (5 bases). V lost 11 bases and J 0 bases, leaving 10 bases between the germline ends. The CDR3 runs 12 residues. CDR1 is MNHNY and CDR2 is SVGAGI in the germline V gene (reference sequence). CDR3 residues: CAGAQANYGYTF. CDR3 coding DNA: TGTGCCGGAGCACAGGCTAACTATGGCTACACCTTC.

The rearrangement joins TRBV5-6 to TRBJ2-2; 8 bases map to TRBD2. V gave up 3 bases and J gave up 0 bases; unmatched junction bases: 7. The germline CDR1 and CDR2 sequences are SGHDT and YYEEEE. This CDR3 region has 17 residues. The CDR3 region has the DNA TGTGCCAGCAGCTATCCGGGACTAGGCCCGAACACCGGGGAGCTGTTTTTT. The encoded protein is CASSYPGLGPNTGELFF. Full variable domain (remainder filled in from reference TRBV5-6 and TRBJ2-2): DAGVTQSPTHLIKTRGQQVTLRCSPKSGHDTVSWYQQALGQGPQFIFQYYEEEERQRGNFPDRFSGHQFPNYSSELNVNALLLGDSALYLCASSYPGLGPNTGELFFGEGSRLTVL.

V and J are TRBV27 and TRBJ1-1; the match to TRBD1 covers 7 bases. The CDR3 covers 14 residues. Germline V gene sequence: CDR1 MNHEY, CDR2 SMNVEV (reference sequence). V was clipped by 8 bases and J by 3 bases; unmatched bases: 9. The CDR3 bases are TGTGCCAGCGCCCGACAGGGCATGGACACTGAAGCTTTCTTT. Translated, it gives CASARQGMDTEAFF.

This chain's CDR3 is CASSQGTNTEAFF. For the CDR3, the DNA is TGTGCCAGCAGCCAAGGGACAAACACTGAAGCTTTCTTT. The gene calls are TRBV4-2 and TRBJ1-1, with D possibly TRBD1 on 5 matching bases. This CDR3 region has 13 residues. Germline values: CDR1 LGHNA, CDR2 YNFKEQ. Trimming stripped 1 base from V and 2 bases from J, with 5 bases between.